This T cell receptor beta chain was sequenced in a study of control samples from healthy donors and cancer patients. Clones were read by immunoSEQ multiplex PCR, and TCRdb kept only the in-frame ones, dropping some. The table includes about 170,000 clones, approximately 92% detected once. The clonotype was recovered from a woman in her sixties or seventies in good health. Sequencing was done on a sample of blood.

The CDR3, as DNA: TGTGCCAGCAGCCCTACGTGGGGCTCCTACAATGAGCAGTTCTTC. Protein sequence: CASSPTWGSYNEQFF. The J gene is TRBJ2-1, the V gene TRBV6-4; D is ambiguous. Germline CDR1 and CDR2: MRHNA and SNTAGT. Trimming left V 6 bases short and J 0 bases short, with 12 bases between. This CDR3 has 15 amino acids.